The 19 T cell receptor beta chains reported below all come from one sample, sequenced in a study of vaccination and CD4 T cells after COVID-19 (dated by TCRdb to 2022 to 2024). Which antigens these TCRs recognize remains unknown. This sample's treatment or condition label indicates: roughly ten-day PBMC culture with coronavirus spike peptide pools or control peptides (ViraFEST assay). The method was PCR. Sequenced using an Illumina iSeq 100. DNA from cultured CD4+ T cells was subjected to TCR sequencing with the Oncomine TCR Beta short-read assay at the Johns Hopkins FTIC core. The public reads were run again by TCRdb, first through fastp at Q25 and then through MiXCR, and only productive beta chains were kept. Here each entry gathers all rows of one CDR3 protein and keeps the most common genes and DNA. This sample gives some 14,000 distinct CDR3 sequences in total; 20% to 25% of them show up just once. 9% to 15% of the sample is held by the ten biggest clonotypes.

The sequencing used CD4+ T cells from blood, cultured in vitro, collected before SARS-CoV-2 vaccination. The receptors stem from a human donor who received a COVID-19 vaccine.

This clonotype was found a few times. This chain connects TRBV9 to TRBJ2-7, with D possibly TRBD1 on 7 matching bases. The CDR3 consists of 16 residues. The V and J ends lost 4 bases and 4 bases respectively, with 21 bases between them. Germline assignment: CDR1 SGDLS and CDR2 YYNGEE. For the CDR3, the DNA is TGTGCCAGCAGCCCCTCCGACAGGGTTGGGACTTACGAGCAGTACTTC. This sequence encodes CASSPSDRVGTYEQYF. Looking up the rest from reference TRBV9 and TRBJ2-7 gives the full variable domain: DSGVTQTPKHLITATGQRVTLRCSPRSGDLSVYWYQQSLDQGLQFLIQYYNGEERAKGNILERFSAQQFPDLHSELNLSSLELGDSALYFCASSPSDRVGTYEQYFGPGTRLTVT.

There are a few counts of this clonotype. This chain uses TRBV9 with TRBJ2-3, with TRBD1 matching over 7 bases. The J segment lost 0 bases and the V segment lost 3 bases, leaving 7 bases of the junction unmatched. Per germline, CDR1 SGDLS and CDR2 YYNGEE. The CDR3 is made up of 16 amino acids. The CDR3: CASSAQTGLSTDTQYF. CDR3 coding DNA: TGTGCCAGCAGCGCCCAGACAGGGTTAAGCACAGATACGCAGTATTTT.

The rearrangement joins TRBV7-6 to TRBJ1-2, with 8 bases aligning to TRBD1. Trimming removed 1 base from V and 10 bases from J; junction bases left unmatched: 8. This CDR3 has 14 amino acids. Germline V CDR1 and CDR2: SGHVS, FNYEAQ. The CDR3 loop is CASSLGYRGESYTF. CDR3 in DNA: TGTGCCAGCAGCTTAGGGTACAGGGGGGAATCCTACACCTTC.

The rearrangement uses TRBV2 and TRBJ2-3; 10 positions agree with TRBD2. The CDR3 is made up of 13 amino acids. The V and J ends lost 7 bases and 5 bases, in that order; junction bases with no gene match: 3. Germline-derived CDR1 and CDR2 are SNHLY and FYNNEI. The CDR3 DNA is TGTGCCAGCAACCTAGCGGGGGAAGATACGCAGTATTTT. Its translation: CASNLAGEDTQYF.

This sequence joins TRBV21-1 and TRBJ1-4. TRBV21-1 is an annotated pseudogene. The CDR3 is 14 amino acids. The CDR3, as DNA: TGTGCCAGCAGCAAAGGACCACATAATGAAAAACTGTTTTTT. This sequence encodes CASSKGPHNEKLFF.

This clonotype was seen a few times. This rearrangement joins TRBV12-3 or TRBV12-4 to TRBJ1-6, with no clear D. Trimming shortened V by 3 bases and J by 6 bases, and 9 bases separated the two germline ends. This CDR3 is built from 14 residues. The CDR3 loop reads CASSFKVFNSPLHF. CDR3 coding DNA: TGTGCCAGCAGTTTTAAGGTCTTTAATTCACCCCTCCACTTT.

A few counts support this clonotype. The rearrangement links TRBV12-5 to TRBJ1-2; 8 bases are a match to TRBD1. Germline CDR1 LGHNT, CDR2 FRNRAP. The V gene end was trimmed by 7 bases and the J gene end by 6 bases; junction bases not matched to a gene: 13. The CDR3 sequence is 15 residues long. The CDR3, as DNA: TGTGCTAGTGCCACAAGGGGCAGGGGGCATGATGGCTACACCTTC. Protein: CASATRGRGHDGYTF.

The J gene is TRBJ2-1, the V gene TRBV11-3, with TRBD1 as a possible D gene (6 bases). This CDR3 is 15 amino acids long. Trimming took 1 base from V and 2 from J, leaving 9 bases between them. CDR1 is SGHNT and CDR2 is YENEEA in the germline V gene. CDR3 coding DNA: TGTGCCAGCAGCTTAGTCCAGGGGACCTACAATGAGCAGTTCTTC. The encoded protein is CASSLVQGTYNEQFF.

The chain has TRBV7-6 and TRBJ1-4, with 9 bases aligning to TRBD1. Germline CDR1 and CDR2: SGHVS and FNYEAQ. The trim removed 1 base at V and 7 bases at J, leaving 4 bases unmatched. This CDR3 comprises 15 residues. CDR3 loop: CASSLEQGASEKLFF. CDR3 bases: TGTGCCAGCAGCTTAGAACAGGGGGCATCTGAAAAACTGTTTTTT.

V usage is TRBV29-1 and J usage is TRBJ2-3; tentatively, D is TRBD2 (5 bases). The germline gives CDR1 SQVTM, CDR2 ANQGSEA. This CDR3 has 14 amino acids. V gave up 3 bases and J gave up 3 bases, with 13 bases separating them. As DNA, the CDR3 is TGCAGCGTTGATCCGGGGAGTGGGACAGATACGCAGTATTTT. Protein product: CSVDPGSGTDTQYF.

V usage is TRBV5-4 and J usage is TRBJ1-2; 8 bases fit TRBD1. The trim removed 1 base at V and 6 bases at J, leaving 8 bases unmatched. Germline assignment: CDR1 SGHNT and CDR2 YYREEE (reference sequence). This CDR3 is 15 amino acids long. CDR3 protein: CASSLPGDRKDGYTF. CDR3 sequence (DNA): TGTGCCAGCAGCTTGCCAGGGGACAGGAAAGATGGCTACACCTTC. The full variable domain, with the rest looked up from reference TRBV5-4 and TRBJ1-2, is ETGVTQSPTHLIKTRGQQVTLRCSSQSGHNTVSWYQQALGQGPQFIFQYYREEENGRGNFPPRFSGLQFPNYSSELNVNALELDDSALYLCASSLPGDRKDGYTFGSGTRLTVV.

This clonotype has a handful of counts. V and J are TRBV2 and TRBJ2-3; no firm D call. This CDR3 region has 18 residues. The germline gives CDR1 SNHLY, CDR2 FYNNEI. V gave up 4 bases and J gave up 1 base, with 21 bases separating them. The CDR3 coding sequence is TGTGCCAGCAGTGGGTGGGCAGTAAACGCCTCGGGCACAGATACGCAGTATTTT. Residues: CASSGWAVNASGTDTQYF.

This chain links TRBV12-3 or TRBV12-4 with TRBJ1-3, with D possibly TRBD1 on 5 matching bases. V was pared by 5 bases and J by 4 bases, with 15 bases between. This CDR3 contains 15 residues. CDR3 sequence: CASSRGGHGGNTIYF. The DNA for the CDR3 is TGTGCCAGCAGTCGTGGAGGACATGGAGGAAACACCATATATTTT.

V usage is TRBV20-1 and J usage is TRBJ1-3, with 10 nucleotides matching TRBD1. Unmatched junction bases numbered 6, after V lost 0 bases and J lost 4 bases. The CDR3 extends over 16 amino acids. Per the germline V gene, CDR1 is DFQATT and CDR2 is SNEGSKA (reference sequence). The CDR3 sequence is CSARDYRQGAGNTIYF. The CDR3 nucleotides read TGCAGTGCTAGAGATTACAGACAGGGGGCAGGAAACACCATATATTTT.

By share, this clonotype ranks as medium-sized. The V and J genes are TRBV30 and TRBJ2-5, with TRBD1 identical over 9 bases. The V segment lost 2 bases and the J segment 5 bases; nucleotides outside the gene matches: 6. This CDR3 region has 14 residues. CDR1 and CDR2 (germline): GTSNPN, SVGIG (reference sequence). This CDR3 reads CAWSPGQGIETQYF. Written as DNA, the CDR3 is TGTGCCTGGAGTCCCGGACAGGGGATTGAGACCCAGTACTTC.

V usage is TRBV18 and J usage is TRBJ1-5, with 8 bases fitting TRBD1. V shed 5 bases, J shed 0 bases, and the junction held 6 bases outside the gene matches. CDR1 is KGHSH and CDR2 is LQKENI in the germline V gene. The CDR3 has 16 residues. In DNA form, the CDR3 reads TGTGCCAGCTCATCGGACAGGGATTATAGCAATCAGCCCCAGCATTTT. It translates to CASSSDRDYSNQPQHF.

The rearrangement joins TRBV18 to TRBJ2-7; possibly TRBD1 or TRBD2 for D (5 bases each). Germline lookup yields CDR1 KGHSH and CDR2 LQKENI. CDR3 length: 17 amino acids. V dropped 4 bases and J dropped 1 base, with 20 bases sitting between them. The chain's CDR3 is CASSQKEPGRFSYEQYF. The DNA for the CDR3 is TGTGCCAGCTCACAAAAGGAACCGGGGCGGTTTTCCTACGAGCAGTACTTC.

J is TRBJ1-1 and V is TRBV11-3; D unclear. Trimming removed 5 bases at V and 1 base at J, with 2 bases between. The CDR3 loop spans 11 amino acids. The V gene's germline CDR1 is SGHNT and CDR2 YENEEA. The CDR3 protein is CASSQNTEAFF. The DNA for the CDR3 is TGTGCCAGCAGCCAGAACACTGAAGCTTTCTTT.

The V gene is TRBV12-5, the J gene TRBJ1-2; no clear D. V was clipped by 3 bases and J by 4 bases, with 9 bases between them. Germline assignment: CDR1 LGHNT and CDR2 FRNRAP. The CDR3 loop spans 13 amino acids. The CDR3 here is CASGFPGAYGYTF. CDR3 coding DNA: TGTGCTAGTGGTTTCCCCGGAGCCTATGGCTACACCTTC.